This TCR beta chain appears in the sequencing data of a study of OX40 agonist ivuxolimab in advanced cancers. Study as a whole: In this trial design, patients received ivuxolimab intravenously at 0.01 to 10 mg/kg every 2 weeks.

Sequenced by immunoSEQ multiplex PCR; TCRdb stores in-frame clones only, minus some. Among more than 25,000 clones, roughly 80% were seen once, and the ten largest hold approximately 30%. There are 17 residues in the CDR3. The V end lost 2 bases, the J end lost 6 bases, and 22 bases lay between the germline ends. Germline CDR1 PRHDT, CDR2 FYEKMQ (reference sequence). The TCR sequence derives from an adult with an advanced solid tumor such as melanoma, head and neck, liver or kidney cancer. The input for sequencing was CD4+ or CD8+ T cells sorted from blood, taken in a trial of the OX40 agonist ivuxolimab. This rearrangement joins TRBV13 to TRBJ1-1; tentatively, D is TRBD1 (6 bases). Written as DNA, the CDR3 is TGTGCCAGCAGCTTAACCGGGGATTTGGGGGCGCTACCTGAAGCTTTCTTT. Translating it yields CASSLTGDLGALPEAFF.